The subject of this entry is one T cell receptor (beta chain). Its specificity is unknown. After removal of 1 base from V and 3 bases from J, the junction contained 6 bases not matched to a gene. Per the germline V gene, CDR1 is SGHVS and CDR2 is FNYEAQ. The CDR3 has 15 amino acids. Data came from immunoSEQ multiplex PCR; TCRdb stores just in-frame clones and leaves some out. The sample carries roughly 150,000 clones, just under 80% recorded once. This sample stems from a study of PD-1 blockade in classical Hodgkin lymphoma. Study-level findings and limits: Nivolumab starters within 1 year of ASCT were excluded. Sources of repertoire differences remain undefined, possibly disease activity or prior therapy. Before treatment, TCR diversity in newly diagnosed patients was reportedly lower than in healthy donors. Complete responders matched newly diagnosed patients in baseline diversity.

The patients all showed relapse after autologous stem cell transplantation, while their brentuximab vedotin exposure varied. The input for sequencing was peripheral blood mononuclear cells (PBMCs), taken before the second cycle of nivolumab. This sequence originates from a human donor with classical Hodgkin lymphoma. The chain links TRBV7-6 to TRBJ2-7; TRBD1 matches 7 bases. The CDR3 region has the DNA TGTGCCAGCAGCTTAGTAAGGGGGCGAAGCTACGAGCAGTACTTC. Translation gives CASSLVRGRSYEQYF.